What follows are 13 T cell receptor beta chains derived from one specimen sequenced in a study of blood T cell repertoires in COVID-19. Here immunoSEQ multiplex PCR was the method, and the copy in TCRdb shows in-frame clones only, minus some. The top ten hold 7.5% to 10% of the sample, which has approximately 110,000 clones, roughly 82% seen once. Sequencing was done on a sample of peripheral blood. These receptors all come from a woman in her 40s with acute or convalescent COVID-19.

The CDR3: CASSLGGVSYEQYF. In DNA form, the CDR3 reads TGTGCCAGCAGCTTAGGCGGGGTTTCCTACGAGCAGTACTTC. This chain uses TRBV7-8 with TRBJ2-7; TRBD2 might be the D (6 bases). Trimming stripped 1 base from V and 1 base from J, with 8 bases between. CDR1 is SGHVS, CDR2 FQNEAQ, per germline. The CDR3 has 14 residues. Looking up the rest from reference TRBV7-8 and TRBJ2-7 gives the full variable domain: GAGVSQSPRYKVAKRGQDVALRCDPISGHVSLFWYQQALGQGPEFLTYFQNEAQLDKSGLPSDRFFAERPEGSVSTLKIQRTQQEDSAVYLCASSLGGVSYEQYFGPGTRLTVT.

The rearrangement joins TRBV29-1 to TRBJ1-3, with 8 bases matching TRBD1. V dropped 4 bases and J dropped 8; count of bases not matched to a gene: 10. CDR1 and CDR2 (germline): SQVTM, ANQGSEA. This CDR3 spans 14 amino acids. The CDR3 nucleotides read TGCAGCGTTGGTTTCGGACAGGGAACGGACACCATATATTTT. Its translation is CSVGFGQGTDTIYF.

V usage is TRBV5-1 and J usage is TRBJ1-1, with D possibly TRBD1 on 6 matching bases. Germline lookup yields CDR1 SGHRS and CDR2 YFSETQ. The CDR3 extends over 14 amino acids. V was pared by 2 bases and J by 4 bases, with 12 bases between. The CDR3 region is CASSLQGKGTEAFF. The CDR3 bases are TGCGCCAGCAGCTTACAGGGAAAGGGCACTGAAGCTTTCTTT.

The chain recombines TRBV10-1 with TRBJ1-6, with D unclear. CDR3 size: 13 residues. The ends were cut back, 6 bases at V and 9 bases at J, with 12 bases in the middle. CDR1 and CDR2 (germline): WNHNN, SYGVQD (reference sequence). The CDR3 protein is CASRSEAGSPLHF. DNA for the CDR3: TGCGCCAGCAGGAGTGAAGCGGGTTCACCCCTCCACTTT.

This clone was recorded only once. This chain connects TRBV7-9 to TRBJ2-1; possible D gene TRBD1, 6 bases. The CDR3 runs to 14 residues. Trimming took off 5 bases at V and 6 bases at J, with 14 bases between the two ends. CDR1 and CDR2 from the germline V gene are SEHNR and FQNEAQ (reference sequence). The CDR3 protein is CASSLQGNSNEQFF. The CDR3 DNA follows: TGTGCCAGCAGCCTACAGGGAAATAGCAATGAGCAGTTCTTC.

Only one count was recorded for this clone. J is TRBJ1-1 and V is TRBV19; D unclear. V was pared by 7 bases and J by 1 base, with 10 bases between. This CDR3 spans 13 amino acids. In germline, CDR1 is LNHDA, CDR2 SQIVND (reference sequence). CDR3 coding DNA: TGTGCCAGTACAAGGGCGGGGAACACTGAAGCTTTCTTT. Its protein product is CASTRAGNTEAFF.

The chain joins TRBV7-8 to TRBJ2-3; 7 bases agree with TRBD2. The CDR3 contains 17 residues. V dropped 4 bases and J dropped 1; count of bases not matched to a gene: 11. Germline V gives CDR1 SGHVS, CDR2 FQNEAQ. CDR3 sequence reads: CASSYERGKRGTDTQYF. The CDR3 coding sequence is TGTGCCAGCAGCTATGAGCGGGGTAAAAGGGGCACAGATACGCAGTATTTT.

Turning to this clone: The sample holds other DNA sequences that translate to the same CDR3. This chain's CDR3 is CASSRQGWGYGYTF. The CDR3 nucleotides are TGTGCCAGCAGTCGACAGGGATGGGGCTATGGCTACACCTTC. The chain recombines TRBV27 with TRBJ1-2; the match to TRBD1 covers 7 bases. J gave up 4 bases and V 5 bases, and 7 bases lay outside the gene matches. CDR3 size: 14 residues. The germline CDR1 and CDR2 sequences are MNHEY and SMNVEV (reference sequence).

The sample holds one count of this clone. The chain recombines TRBV30 with TRBJ1-1; tentative D call: TRBD1 (6 bases). The ends were cut back, 1 base at V and 4 bases at J, with 10 bases in the middle. The CDR3 is 13 amino acids. Germline CDR1 GTSNPN, CDR2 SVGIG (reference sequence). The CDR3 loop is CAWSDQGTTEAFF. The CDR3, as DNA: TGTGCCTGGAGTGATCAGGGGACCACTGAAGCTTTCTTT.

This rearrangement joins TRBV6-5 to TRBJ1-1; 9 bases align to TRBD1. This CDR3 region has 14 residues. CDR1 is MNHEY, CDR2 SVGAGI, per germline. The trim removed 5 bases at V and 5 bases at J, leaving 6 bases unmatched. CDR3 region: CASSPDRGPTEAFF. The CDR3 coding sequence is TGTGCCAGCAGTCCGGACAGGGGTCCGACTGAAGCTTTCTTT.

The J gene is TRBJ1-1, the V gene TRBV12-5; 12 nucleotides align to TRBD1. The germline V gene has CDR1 LGHNT and CDR2 FRNRAP. The J segment lost 0 bases and the V segment lost 5 bases, leaving 7 bases of the junction unmatched. The CDR3 runs to 17 residues. For the CDR3, the DNA is TGTGCTAGTGGTCTACGGGGACAGGGGGCGCTGAACACTGAAGCTTTCTTT. Amino acids: CASGLRGQGALNTEAFF.

The CDR3 sequence: CASSAPGTALAYEQYF. CDR3 bases: TGTGCCAGCAGTGCCCCCGGGACAGCTCTTGCCTACGAGCAGTACTTC. The chain joins TRBV28 to TRBJ2-7; 7 positions agree with TRBD1. Per germline, CDR1 MDHEN and CDR2 SYDVKM. With V trimmed by 5 bases and J by 2 bases, 12 bases remained unmatched. This CDR3 has 16 amino acids.

CDR3: CASRYREITGELFF. Here the CDR3 DNA reads TGTGCCAGCAGGTACAGGGAGATTACCGGGGAGCTGTTTTTT. The chain joins TRBV6-5 to TRBJ2-2, with D perhaps matching TRBD1 (6 bases). Germline V gene sequence: CDR1 MNHEY, CDR2 SVGAGI. The CDR3 has 14 residues. V was trimmed by 6 bases and J by 5 bases, leaving 13 bases between them.